One sample yielded the 11 T cell receptor beta chains listed below, sequenced in a study of graft-versus-host responses after intestinal transplantation. This table comes from immunoSEQ multiplex PCR, and its TCRdb copy is limited to in-frame clones, with some not included. The data show about 97,000 clones, around 90% seen once. Here the sequenced sample was PBMCs, taken around 68 weeks after intestinal transplant. These receptors were obtained from a human patient who received an intestinal transplant, so some T cells may come from the graft donor.

This sequence joins TRBV6-6 and TRBJ2-7; no definite D call. CDR3 length: 14 amino acids. From germline, CDR1 is MNHNY and CDR2 SVGAGI (reference sequence). The V end lost 1 base, the J end lost 0 bases, and 7 bases lay between the germline ends. The CDR3 sequence: CASSYFPGSYEQYF. The CDR3 DNA sequence: TGTGCCAGCAGTTACTTCCCAGGCTCCTACGAGCAGTACTTC.

The chain is built from TRBV9 and TRBJ2-5; D is perhaps TRBD1 (5 bases). Trimming removed 4 bases at V and 8 bases at J, with 12 bases between. Germline-derived CDR1 and CDR2 are SGDLS and YYNGEE. The CDR3 length is 12 residues. CDR3 protein: CASSPGQGTQYF. CDR3 nucleotides: TGTGCCAGCAGCCCAGGTCAGGGTACCCAGTACTTC. The whole variable domain, filled in from reference TRBV9 and TRBJ2-5, reads DSGVTQTPKHLITATGQRVTLRCSPRSGDLSVYWYQQSLDQGLQFLIQYYNGEERAKGNILERFSAQQFPDLHSELNLSSLELGDSALYFCASSPGQGTQYFGPGTRLLVL.

The rearrangement uses TRBV28 and TRBJ2-5; D perhaps matches TRBD1 (5 bases). The ends were cut back, 6 bases at V and 4 bases at J, with 9 bases in the middle. The CDR3 is made up of 12 amino acids. CDR1 MDHEN and CDR2 SYDVKM come from the germline V gene. Here the CDR3 DNA reads TGTGCCAGCAGCCAGGGAAGAGAGACCCAGTACTTC. It encodes CASSQGRETQYF.

The V gene is TRBV10-3, the J gene TRBJ2-7; D is undetermined. The germline CDR1 and CDR2 sequences are ENHRY and SYGVKD. The CDR3 covers 13 residues. The germline V and J ends were trimmed by 0 bases and 5 bases, with 8 bases remaining between them. The CDR3 DNA reads TGTGCCATCAGTGAGTCGACCGCGGACGAGCAGTACTTC. Protein sequence: CAISESTADEQYF.

J is TRBJ2-1 and V is TRBV7-8; D remains ambiguous. This CDR3 comprises 11 residues. The V gene lost 4 bases and the J gene lost 7 bases, with 5 bases spanning the gap. The germline gives CDR1 SGHVS, CDR2 FQNEAQ. The DNA of the CDR3 is TGTGCCAGCAGCTCTGCGAATGAGCAGTTCTTC. This codes for CASSSANEQFF.

This sequence joins TRBV15 and TRBJ1-4; no reliable D call. The CDR3 extends over 16 amino acids. Per the germline V gene, CDR1 is LNHNV and CDR2 is YYDKDF (reference sequence). Between the trimmed V and J ends, which lost 0 bases and 0 bases, there was a span of 8 bases. The CDR3 DNA follows: TGTGCCACCAGCAGAGATCGGGGAGCAACTAATGAAAAACTGTTTTTT. Translating it yields CATSRDRGATNEKLFF. The complete variable domain, with remaining parts taken from reference TRBV15 and TRBJ1-4, reads DAMVIQNPRYQVTQFGKPVTLSCSQTLNHNVMYWYQQKSSQAPKLLFHYYDKDFNNEADTPDNFQSRRPNTSFCFLDIRSPGLGDTAMYLCATSRDRGATNEKLFFGSGTQLSVL.

The chain couples TRBV4-2 to TRBJ1-1, with D hard to call. The V end was cut by 4 bases, the J end by 1 base, with 7 bases between. CDR3 length equals 13 residues. Germline lookup yields CDR1 LGHNA and CDR2 YNFKEQ. In DNA, the CDR3 is TGTGCCAGCAGCCCCCCCGGGAACACTGAAGCTTTCTTT. It encodes CASSPPGNTEAFF.

The chain combines TRBV6-5 with TRBJ1-1; no clear D. The germline V gene encodes CDR1 MNHEY and CDR2 SVGAGI. Trimming stripped 2 bases from V and 1 base from J, with 14 bases between. The CDR3 runs 16 residues. CDR3 protein: CASSYGSEGGNTEAFF. The CDR3 bases are TGTGCCAGCAGTTACGGTTCGGAAGGAGGGAACACTGAAGCTTTCTTT.

The rearrangement links TRBV4-1 to TRBJ1-1, with 7 bases fitting TRBD1. Per the germline V gene, CDR1 is MGHRA and CDR2 is YSYEKL. The CDR3 is made up of 12 amino acids. With 2 bases clipped from V and 6 bases from J, the junction kept 0 bases outside the gene matches. CDR3 nucleotides: TGCGCCAGCAGCCAAACAGGGGCTGAAGCTTTCTTT. Protein product: CASSQTGAEAFF.

This chain joins TRBV9 and TRBJ2-1; D is ambiguous. V was cut by 3 bases and J by 6 bases, with 7 bases left in between. Germline loops: CDR1 SGDLS, CDR2 YYNGEE. This CDR3 is built from 12 residues. The CDR3: CASSGPLNEQFF. CDR3 coding DNA: TGTGCCAGCAGCGGCCCCCTCAATGAGCAGTTCTTC.

The chain links TRBV7-2 to TRBJ1-2, with D perhaps TRBD1 (5 bases). This CDR3 is 12 amino acids long. V lost 5 bases and J lost 8, with 12 bases in between. Per the germline V gene, CDR1 is SGHTA and CDR2 is FQGNSA. CDR3 bases: TGTGCCAGCAGCCGGGTGGGGGAAGGCTACACCTTC. Translating it yields CASSRVGEGYTF.